This T cell receptor beta chain emerged from a study of cytomegalovirus exposure and HLA in healthy donors. The germline V gene has CDR1 LNHDA and CDR2 SQIVND (reference sequence). This CDR3 is built from 12 residues. As regards this clone: Antigen: not known. At one end the junction does not follow the germline gene, possibly because of a read error.

General observations from the study: Indistinguishability led to the exclusion of some V segments, TRBV6-2 and TRBV6-3 included.

With 60 Vbeta and 13 Jbeta primers, the PCR was carried out. Sequenced by immunoSEQ multiplex PCR; TCRdb stores in-frame clones only, minus some. Counted here are about 160,000 clones, 82% occurring once; the ten biggest clones make up nearly 8.5%. Sequenced input: PBMCs. The TCR originated in a male donor in good health and CMV-seropositive. The chain employs TRBV19 and TRBJ2-1, with TRBD1 matching over 10 bases. The CDR3 here is CASSRQGAEEFF. CDR3 nucleotide sequence: TGTGCCAGTAGCCGACAGGGGGCTGAGGAGTTCTTC.